A selection of T cell receptor beta chains follows, all from one sample in a study of vaccination effects on CD4 cells after COVID-19. The antigens these receptors bind are not known. The data were produced by immunoSEQ multiplex PCR, yet TCRdb's version contains in-frame clones alone and is incomplete. The table has roughly 20,000 clones, 72% seen once. This material consisted of CD4+ T cells from PBMCs cultured with HCoV-NL63 spike peptides, taken after COVID-19 vaccination. Source of these receptors: a human donor who received a COVID-19 vaccine. Each CDR3 is given with its conserved first and last residue. A D gene is named only where the DNA matches it firmly. Size is stated for part of the rows, as once, few or many counts, or as a class when the clone is expanded.

v_gene	d_gene	abundance	j_gene	CDR3nt	CDR3aa
TRBV6-6	.	.	TRBJ2-5	TGTGCCAGCAGTGGGGGACTTTGGGGAGAGACCCAGTACTTC	CASSGGLWGETQYF
TRBV4-1	TRBD2	few	TRBJ2-2	TGCGCCAGCAGCCATTTCAAGTCTAGCGGGAGGGCCATTCGTGGCGGGGAGCTGTTTTTT	CASSHFKSSGRAIRGGELFF
TRBV2	TRBD1	.	TRBJ2-7	TGTGCCACCCCGGGAACGGACAGGGAATCCTACGAGCAGTACTTC	CATPGTDRESYEQYF
TRBV30	.	.	TRBJ2-5	TGTGCCTGGACAGACAACCTTCAAGAGACCCAGTACTTC	CAWTDNLQETQYF
TRBV24-1	.	.	TRBJ1-1	TGTGCCACCAGCCAAAACCAGGGAAACACTGAAGCTTTCTTT	CATSQNQGNTEAFF
TRBV7-6	TRBD2	.	TRBJ2-2	TGTGCCAGCAGCTTAGTAGGAACTAGCGGGGGGCTCCTCACCGGGGAGCTGTTTTTT	CASSLVGTSGGLLTGELFF
TRBV3-1/TRBV3-2	.	.	TRBJ2-1	TGTGCCAGCAGCCAAAGACGTGGCGTTAGCCTCTCTGAGCAGTTCTTC	CASSQRRGVSLSEQFF
TRBV12-5	.	.	TRBJ2-3	TGTGCTAGTGGTTTGGGCCTGACAGATACGCAGTATTTT	CASGLGLTDTQYF
TRBV7-7	TRBD2	.	TRBJ2-1	TGTGCCAGCAGCTTAAGGTTGGGACTAGGGGGGCGGAATGAGCAGTTCTTC	CASSLRLGLGGRNEQFF
TRBV5-4	TRBD1	few	TRBJ2-5	TGTGCCAGCAGCTCTTCCGGGACAGAAAAAGAGACCCAGTACTTC	CASSSSGTEKETQYF
TRBV7-9	.	.	TRBJ2-1	TGTGCCAGCAGCTTATTGGACAGAGGGCGCTCCTACAATGAGCAGTTCTTC	CASSLLDRGRSYNEQFF
TRBV10-2	TRBD2	.	TRBJ2-1	TGCGCCAGTGCTCCTTTAGCGGGAGGAGGGTTGAGTGAGCAGTTCTTC	CASAPLAGGGLSEQFF
TRBV20-1	.	.	TRBJ2-7	TGCAGTGCTAGTTGGGCGTGGGGATACGAGCAGTACTTC	CSASWAWGYEQYF
TRBV5-1	.	.	TRBJ1-1	TGCGCCAGCAGCCCCTGGACCGTGAACACTGAAGCTTTCTTT	CASSPWTVNTEAFF